The present T cell receptor beta chain was sequenced within a study of blood T cell repertoires in COVID-19. Researchers sorted participants into cohorts using their self-reported clinical history. Before they entered the study, exposed participants had met a COVID-19 case within 2 weeks. With V trimmed by 0 bases and J by 7 bases, 4 bases remained unmatched. CDR3 length: 15 residues. CDR1 and CDR2 (germline): SGDLS, YYNGEE. Source study methods: The assay estimated nucleated cells by amplifying reference gene primers. Profiled with immunoSEQ multiplex PCR; TCRdb holds only in-frame clones, not every one. V, J and clone size are taken as reported in that table, and D and trimming were inferred from the DNA itself. The data hold 200,000 to 250,000 clones, with roughly 88% observed a single time.

The source is a woman aged 25 to 39 who had been exposed to COVID-19. The sample comprised PBMCs or T cells enriched from blood (not recorded which). The rearrangement links TRBV9 to TRBJ1-6; 7 nucleotides align to TRBD1. CDR3 region: CASSVEGRGNSPLHF. Written as DNA, the CDR3 is TGTGCCAGCAGCGTAGAGGGCAGGGGGAATTCACCCCTCCACTTT.